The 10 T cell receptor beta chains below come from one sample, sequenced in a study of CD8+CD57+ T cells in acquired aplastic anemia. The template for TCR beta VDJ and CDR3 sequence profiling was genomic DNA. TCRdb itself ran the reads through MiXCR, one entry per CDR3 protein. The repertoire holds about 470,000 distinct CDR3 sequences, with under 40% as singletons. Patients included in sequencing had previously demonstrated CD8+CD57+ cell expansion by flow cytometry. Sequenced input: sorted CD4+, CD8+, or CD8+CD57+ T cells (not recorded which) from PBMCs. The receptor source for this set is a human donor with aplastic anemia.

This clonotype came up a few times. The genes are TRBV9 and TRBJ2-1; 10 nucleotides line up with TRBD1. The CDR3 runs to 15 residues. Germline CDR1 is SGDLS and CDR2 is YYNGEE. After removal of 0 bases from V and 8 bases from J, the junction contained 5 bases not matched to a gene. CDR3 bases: TGTGCCAGCAGCGTAGTGGGACAGGGGTTCGATGAGCAGTTCTTC. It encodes CASSVVGQGFDEQFF.

CDR3 nucleotide sequence: TGTGCCAGCACCGCGGCGTGGGGGCGGGATGGCTACACCTTC. It is translated as CASTAAWGRDGYTF. The V gene is TRBV7-9, the J gene TRBJ1-2; tentatively, D is TRBD1 (6 bases). V was pared by 7 bases and J by 6 bases, with 18 bases between. The CDR3 runs 14 residues. The germline CDR1 and CDR2 sequences are SEHNR and FQNEAQ (reference sequence).

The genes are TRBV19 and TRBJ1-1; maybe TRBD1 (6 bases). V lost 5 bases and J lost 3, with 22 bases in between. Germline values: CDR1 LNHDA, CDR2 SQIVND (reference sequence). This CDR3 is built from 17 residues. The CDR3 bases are TGTGCCAGTAGTCCAATACAGGGTGTGGTTTCGGACACTGAAGCTTTCTTT. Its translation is CASSPIQGVVSDTEAFF.

In DNA, the CDR3 is TGTGCCAGCACGAAACCGGGAGTATTGAGCGGCTACACCTTC. It encodes CASTKPGVLSGYTF. This sequence joins TRBV10-3 and TRBJ1-2; D is ambiguous. In germline, CDR1 is ENHRY, CDR2 SYGVKD. Trimming removed 10 bases from V and 8 bases from J, with 23 bases in between. This CDR3 has 14 amino acids.

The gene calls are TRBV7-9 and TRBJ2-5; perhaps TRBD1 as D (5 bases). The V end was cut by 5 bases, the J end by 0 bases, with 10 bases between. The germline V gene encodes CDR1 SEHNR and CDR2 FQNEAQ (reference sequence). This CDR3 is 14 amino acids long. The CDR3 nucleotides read TGTGCCAGCAGCAAACAGGAGTACCAAGAGACCCAGTACTTC. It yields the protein CASSKQEYQETQYF.

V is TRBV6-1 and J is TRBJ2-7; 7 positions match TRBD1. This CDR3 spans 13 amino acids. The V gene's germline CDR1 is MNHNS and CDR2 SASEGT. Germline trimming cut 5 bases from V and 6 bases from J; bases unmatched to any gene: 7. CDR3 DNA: TGTGCCAGCAGTACCGTGTCAGGGGGCGAGCAGTACTTC. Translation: CASSTVSGGEQYF.

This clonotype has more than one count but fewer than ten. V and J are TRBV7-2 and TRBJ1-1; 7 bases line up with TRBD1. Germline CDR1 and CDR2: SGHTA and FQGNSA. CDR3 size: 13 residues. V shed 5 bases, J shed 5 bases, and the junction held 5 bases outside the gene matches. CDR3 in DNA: TGTGCCAGCAGCCAAAAACAGGGGACTGAAGCTTTCTTT. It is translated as CASSQKQGTEAFF.

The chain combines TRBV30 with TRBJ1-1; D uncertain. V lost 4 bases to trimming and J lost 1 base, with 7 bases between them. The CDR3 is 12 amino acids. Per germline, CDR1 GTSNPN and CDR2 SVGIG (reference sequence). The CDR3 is CAWKGSNTEAFF. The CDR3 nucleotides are TGTGCCTGGAAAGGTTCGAACACTGAAGCTTTCTTT.

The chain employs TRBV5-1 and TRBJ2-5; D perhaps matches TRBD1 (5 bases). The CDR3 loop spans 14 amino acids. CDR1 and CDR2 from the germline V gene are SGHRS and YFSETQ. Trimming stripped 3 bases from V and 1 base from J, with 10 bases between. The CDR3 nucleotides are TGCGCCAGCAGCTCGAAAGACAGCCAAGAGACCCAGTACTTC. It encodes CASSSKDSQETQYF.

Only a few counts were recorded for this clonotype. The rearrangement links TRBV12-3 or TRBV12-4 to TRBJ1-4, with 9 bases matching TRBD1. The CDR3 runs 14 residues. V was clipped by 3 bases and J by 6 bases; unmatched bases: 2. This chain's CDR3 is CASSLGTGHEKLFF. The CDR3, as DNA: TGTGCCAGCAGTTTGGGGACAGGGCATGAAAAACTGTTTTTT.